The 31 T cell receptor beta chains in this list originate from one sample, sequenced in a study of Ad26.COV2.S vaccination and SARS-CoV-2 variants. Treatment specified: around 19 received Ad26.COV2.S at low or high dose, single or two shots; several received placebo; per-sample allocation not given. Day 63 after the first injection of vaccine or placebo was the sampling time. Sequenced by immunoSEQ multiplex PCR; TCRdb stores in-frame clones only, minus some. The repertoire holds about 400,000 clones, with 83% as singletons. Sequencing was performed on peripheral blood, taken in a trial of Ad26.COV2.S vaccine versus placebo. The receptors stem from a person between 18 and 59 years old who received the Ad26.COV2.S COVID-19 vaccine or a placebo.

The sample holds many counts of this clone. The DNA of the CDR3 is TGTGCCAGCTCACTGGACTTCCTCTCCTACGAGCAGTACTTC. Translation: CASSLDFLSYEQYF. V and J are TRBV18 and TRBJ2-7, with D possibly being TRBD2 (5 bases). Germline lookup yields CDR1 KGHSH and CDR2 LQKENI. The CDR3 has 14 amino acids. V was clipped by 4 bases and J by 0 bases, with 10 bases between them.

The chain joins TRBV7-9 to TRBJ2-7, with D possibly being TRBD1 (5 bases). V gave up 2 bases and J gave up 3 bases, with 17 bases separating them. Per germline, CDR1 SEHNR and CDR2 FQNEAQ (reference sequence). The CDR3 covers 16 residues. Written as DNA, the CDR3 is TGTGCCAGCAGCTTAACAGGAATGGGTGGCGGCTACGAGCAGTACTTC. Translating gives CASSLTGMGGGYEQYF.

The V gene is TRBV6-5, the J gene TRBJ2-5; D possibly corresponds to TRBD2 (6 bases). The germline V and J ends were trimmed by 2 bases and 0 bases, with 7 bases remaining between them. This CDR3 spans 14 amino acids. The V gene's germline CDR1 is MNHEY and CDR2 SVGAGI. The chain's CDR3 is CASSYGDYQETQYF. CDR3 sequence (DNA): TGTGCCAGCAGTTACGGGGACTACCAAGAGACCCAGTACTTC.

The V and J genes are TRBV7-3 and TRBJ2-5; the D gene is possibly TRBD1 (6 bases). Trimming removed 2 bases at V and 8 bases at J, with 12 bases between. Germline loops: CDR1 SGHTA, CDR2 FQGTGA. The CDR3 is 13 residues long. CDR3 amino acids: CASSLGQQGTQYF. In DNA, the CDR3 is TGTGCCAGCAGCTTAGGACAGCAAGGAACCCAGTACTTC. The variable domain in full, with the rest retrieved from reference TRBV7-3 and TRBJ2-5, is GAGVSQTPSNKVTEKGKYVELRCDPISGHTALYWYRQSLGQGPEFLIYFQGTGAADDSGLPNDRFFAVRPEGSVSTLKIQRTERGDSAVYLCASSLGQQGTQYFGPGTRLLVL.

The chain is built from TRBV4-3 and TRBJ1-3; a possible D gene is TRBD1 (6 bases). The CDR3 contains 16 residues. In germline, CDR1 is LGHNA, CDR2 YSLEER. Trimming shortened V by 3 bases and J by 1 base, and 13 bases separated the two germline ends. CDR3 residues: CASSHPRQGSGNTIYF. The DNA for the CDR3 is TGCGCCAGCAGCCACCCCCGCCAGGGGTCTGGAAACACCATATATTTT.

CDR3 DNA sequence: TGTGCCAGCAGAGGACCCGGGACAGGGACCACTGAAGCTTTCTTT. Translation gives CASRGPGTGTTEAFF. V and J are TRBV13 and TRBJ1-1; 9 nucleotides match TRBD1. Per the germline V gene, CDR1 is PRHDT and CDR2 is FYEKMQ (reference sequence). The CDR3 is 15 amino acids. J gave up 4 bases and V 6 bases, and 9 bases lay outside the gene matches.

The gene calls are TRBV6-5 and TRBJ2-2; D is undetermined. The germline V and J ends were trimmed by 0 bases and 3 bases, with 11 bases remaining between them. Germline V gene lookup returns CDR1 MNHEY and CDR2 SVGAGI. This CDR3 region has 16 residues. The CDR3 loop is CASSYSRIPYTGELFF. DNA for the CDR3: TGTGCCAGCAGTTACTCGAGAATCCCGTACACCGGGGAGCTGTTTTTT.

The V and J genes are TRBV7-2 and TRBJ2-5; 8 positions match TRBD2. Trimming at V came to 2 bases and at J to 2 bases, leaving 4 bases not matched to a gene. The CDR3 is 15 amino acids. The germline V gene has CDR1 SGHTA and CDR2 FQGNSA. The CDR3 region is CASSLLGTRQETQYF. The CDR3 nucleotides are TGTGCCAGCAGCTTACTTGGGACTAGGCAAGAGACCCAGTACTTC. Looking up the rest from reference TRBV7-2 and TRBJ2-5 gives the full variable domain: GAGVSQSPSNKVTEKGKDVELRCDPISGHTALYWYRQSLGQGLEFLIYFQGNSAPDKSGLPSDRFSAERTGGSVSTLTIQRTQQEDSAVYLCASSLLGTRQETQYFGPGTRLLVL.

The chain carries TRBV29-1 and TRBJ1-2; D unresolved. The germline gives CDR1 SQVTM, CDR2 ANQGSEA. The length of the CDR3 is 14 residues. Deletions cut 0 bases from V and 4 bases from J, with 12 bases between. Here the CDR3 DNA reads TGCAGCGTTGAAGATATCGGGAGGTCCTATGGCTACACCTTC. As protein: CSVEDIGRSYGYTF. Full variable domain (rest looked up from reference TRBV29-1 and TRBJ1-2): SAVISQKPSRDICQRGTSLTIQCQVDSQVTMMFWYRQQPGQSLTLIATANQGSEATYESGFVIDKFPISRPNLTFSTLTVSNMSPEDSSIYLCSVEDIGRSYGYTFGSGTRLTVV.

V and J are TRBV5-5 and TRBJ1-5; D gene unclear. V was shortened by 0 bases and J by 0 bases, with 10 bases between the two germline ends. CDR1 is SGHKS, CDR2 YYEKEE, per germline (reference sequence). This CDR3 is built from 16 residues. CDR3 sequence reads: CASSLVPKYSNQPQHF. In DNA form, the CDR3 reads TGTGCCAGCAGCTTGGTCCCCAAATATAGCAATCAGCCCCAGCATTTT.

The chain links TRBV7-6 to TRBJ2-2, with D hard to call. Deletions cut 6 bases from V and 4 bases from J, with 12 bases between. The CDR3 runs to 14 residues. Germline CDR1 and CDR2: SGHVS and FNYEAQ. The CDR3 loop reads CASRLTPITGELFF. The CDR3, as DNA: TGTGCCAGCAGACTTACACCCATCACCGGGGAGCTGTTTTTT.

The chain employs TRBV5-1 and TRBJ2-7; D not resolved. V was clipped by 5 bases and J by 4 bases, with 7 bases between them. Germline V lookup: CDR1 SGHRS, CDR2 YFSETQ. The CDR3 is 11 amino acids. As DNA, the CDR3 is TGCGCCAGCAGATTCTCATACGAGCAGTACTTC. It specifies CASRFSYEQYF. Complete variable domain (other parts from reference TRBV5-1 and TRBJ2-7): KAGVTQTPRYLIKTRGQQVTLSCSPISGHRSVSWYQQTPGQGLQFLFEYFSETQRNKGNFPGRFSGRQFSNSRSEMNVSTLELGDSALYLCASRFSYEQYFGPGTRLTVT.

The chain combines TRBV2 with TRBJ1-1; TRBD1 is a possible D gene (5 bases). Trimming stripped 6 bases from V and 1 base from J, with 12 bases between. The CDR3 runs 14 residues. Germline V gives CDR1 SNHLY, CDR2 FYNNEI. DNA for the CDR3: TGTGCCAGCAGGGGACGACGCTCGAACACTGAAGCTTTCTTT. Translation gives CASRGRRSNTEAFF.

The J gene is TRBJ2-7, the V gene TRBV7-9, with a tentative D call TRBD2 (5 bases). The CDR3 runs to 14 residues. Trimming shortened V by 5 bases and J by 0 bases, and 11 bases separated the two germline ends. Germline-derived CDR1 and CDR2 are SEHNR and FQNEAQ (reference sequence). As DNA, the CDR3 is TGTGCCAGCAGCCCAGGACTGACCTCCTACGAGCAGTACTTC. Protein: CASSPGLTSYEQYF.

This chain links TRBV7-9 with TRBJ2-2; D not certain. The CDR3 length is 15 residues. Looked up from germline, CDR1 is SEHNR and CDR2 is FQNEAQ (reference sequence). The ends were cut back, 5 bases at V and 1 base at J, with 11 bases in the middle. The CDR3 sequence: CASSPIGGNTGELFF. For the CDR3, the DNA is TGTGCCAGCAGCCCCATCGGCGGGAACACCGGGGAGCTGTTTTTT.

This clone has only one observation. The chain couples TRBV11-2 to TRBJ1-4; D not certain. Germline V gene data show CDR1 as SGHAT and CDR2 as FQNNGV. The V and J ends lost 4 bases and 4 bases respectively, with 13 bases between them. CDR3 size: 15 residues. CDR3 sequence (DNA): TGTGCCAGCAGCTCATTGGACTGGGTTAATGAAAAACTGTTTTTT. Translated, it gives CASSSLDWVNEKLFF.

This clone is a singleton in its sample. The chain joins TRBV12-3 or TRBV12-4 to TRBJ2-1; unclear D gene. Trimming took 7 bases from V and 7 from J, leaving 8 bases between them. The CDR3 loop spans 11 amino acids. CDR3 sequence reads: CASTQINEQFF. The CDR3 DNA reads as TGTGCCAGCACCCAAATTAATGAGCAGTTCTTC.

The V call is TRBV7-9, the J call TRBJ2-7, with 11 bases that match TRBD2. Germline V gene data show CDR1 as SEHNR and CDR2 as FQNEAQ (reference sequence). After removal of 2 bases from V and 4 bases from J, the junction contained 7 bases not matched to a gene. The CDR3 consists of 16 residues. The CDR3 protein is CASSLSVAGGRYEQYF. CDR3 DNA: TGTGCCAGCAGCTTAAGCGTAGCGGGAGGGCGTTACGAGCAGTACTTC.

This clone has only a few counts. The chain employs TRBV5-6 and TRBJ1-6, with D uncertain. This CDR3 has 13 residues. Trimming shortened V by 0 bases and J by 9 bases, and 7 bases separated the two germline ends. The germline gives CDR1 SGHDT, CDR2 YYEEEE. Written as DNA, the CDR3 is TGTGCCAGCAGCTTGGGGGCAGGTTCACCCCTCCACTTT. Translation gives CASSLGAGSPLHF.

This chain joins TRBV2 and TRBJ2-3, with 11 bases lining up with TRBD2. Germline V gene lookup returns CDR1 SNHLY and CDR2 FYNNEI. CDR3 length: 17 amino acids. V lost 8 bases and J lost 4; bases outside the gene matches: 14. The CDR3 nucleotides are TGTGCCAGCCAGAGCTATAGCGGGAGGGGGTTGGCAGATACGCAGTATTTT. Translating it yields CASQSYSGRGLADTQYF.

The chain recombines TRBV5-1 with TRBJ2-7; tentative D call: TRBD2 (6 bases). CDR1 and CDR2 from the germline V gene are SGHRS and YFSETQ. V lost 4 bases and J lost 1, with 6 bases in between. The CDR3 extends over 12 amino acids. CDR3 residues: CASSRESYEQYF. The CDR3 DNA follows: TGCGCCAGCAGCCGGGAGTCCTACGAGCAGTACTTC.

This clone was picked up a small number of times. This rearrangement joins TRBV19 to TRBJ2-7; 11 bases fit TRBD1. There are 13 residues in the CDR3. Germline V gene sequence: CDR1 LNHDA, CDR2 SQIVND (reference sequence). V dropped 10 bases and J dropped 6; count of bases not matched to a gene: 8. CDR3 loop: CATASGQGGEQYF. CDR3 DNA sequence: TGTGCCACCGCCTCGGGACAGGGGGGCGAGCAGTACTTC.

CDR3 DNA: TGTGCCAGTAGTAGTCGGGGGGCGGCTAACTATGGCTACACCTTC. This sequence encodes CASSSRGAANYGYTF. This chain connects TRBV19 to TRBJ1-2; D possibly corresponds to TRBD1 (6 bases). Trimming removed 4 bases from V and 0 bases from J, with 12 bases in between. Germline V gene lookup returns CDR1 LNHDA and CDR2 SQIVND (reference sequence). The CDR3 is 15 residues long.

V is TRBV5-1 and J is TRBJ1-1, with 7 bases aligning to TRBD1. This CDR3 region has 14 residues. Per the germline V gene, CDR1 is SGHRS and CDR2 is YFSETQ. V was clipped by 3 bases and J by 3 bases; unmatched bases: 5. The CDR3, as DNA: TGCGCCAGCAGCTCGAAGGACAGGTACACTGAAGCTTTCTTT. Translated: CASSSKDRYTEAFF.

The chain recombines TRBV19 with TRBJ1-2; D remains ambiguous. CDR3 length equals 15 residues. Germline V gene lookup returns CDR1 LNHDA and CDR2 SQIVND (reference sequence). The V and J ends lost 3 bases and 8 bases respectively, with 19 bases between them. CDR3 amino acids: CASSILRTGARGYTF. The CDR3 DNA sequence: TGTGCCAGTAGTATCTTGAGGACGGGCGCAAGGGGCTACACCTTC.

This sequence joins TRBV9 and TRBJ1-2; D remains unclear. CDR3 length equals 15 residues. In germline, CDR1 is SGDLS, CDR2 YYNGEE. Trimming took 0 bases from V and 5 from J, leaving 14 bases between them. CDR3 sequence: CASSVEEGWGYGYTF. The CDR3 DNA reads TGTGCCAGCAGCGTAGAAGAGGGCTGGGGATATGGCTACACCTTC.

This chain links TRBV4-2 with TRBJ1-2; D gene uncertain. CDR3 length: 12 amino acids. V was trimmed by 3 bases and J by 2 bases, leaving 4 bases between them. Germline V gene lookup returns CDR1 LGHNA and CDR2 YNFKEQ. The CDR3 sequence is CASSQENYGYTF. The CDR3 nucleotides are TGTGCCAGCAGCCAGGAGAACTATGGCTACACCTTC.

On this clone: One end of the junction is discordant with germline, which a read error may explain. The chain has TRBV19 and TRBJ2-7; 7 nucleotides match TRBD1. The CDR3 is 9 residues long. The germline CDR1 and CDR2 sequences are LNHDA and SQIVND (reference sequence). The CDR3 DNA reads as TGTGCCAGTTCAGACAGGGCGAACTTC. Translation: CASSDRANF.

This sequence joins TRBV20-1 and TRBJ1-2; D unclear. CDR1 and CDR2 from the germline V gene are DFQATT and SNEGSKA (reference sequence). The CDR3 loop spans 10 amino acids. The V end was cut by 5 bases, the J end by 8 bases, with 9 bases between. The CDR3 here is CSALLAGYTF. In DNA form, the CDR3 reads TGCAGTGCTCTCTTGGCGGGCTACACCTTC.

The chain joins TRBV29-1 to TRBJ2-7, with 9 bases identical to TRBD2. Germline CDR1 is SQVTM and CDR2 is ANQGSEA. The CDR3 is made up of 14 amino acids. Trimming cost V 6 bases and J 2 bases; bases outside gene matches: 8. The CDR3 sequence: CSVPGLAPPYEQYF. In DNA form, the CDR3 reads TGCAGCGTGCCGGGACTAGCCCCACCCTACGAGCAGTACTTC.

The rearrangement uses TRBV10-1 and TRBJ2-3; weak D call: TRBD1 (5 bases). With 7 bases removed from V and 9 bases from J, the gap between germline ends came to 17 bases. The CDR3 has 13 amino acids. The germline V gene has CDR1 WNHNN and CDR2 SYGVQD (reference sequence). CDR3 residues: CASMDPRQRTQYF. The CDR3 DNA is TGCGCCAGCATGGACCCACGACAGCGCACGCAGTATTTT.